This T cell receptor (beta chain) was sequenced during a study of CD8+ T cells in alopecia areata. Study at large: In an open-label trial, patients got 5 to 10 mg tofacitinib twice daily. Using the percentage of affected scalp area, treated patients' severity was scored. Points from the study as a whole: Among the top 100, expanded CD8+ clones were significantly decreased by tofacitinib, as was scalp clonality.

Treatment of the sample: oral pan-JAK inhibitor, 5-10 mg twice daily. Specimens obtained from alopecia areata patients comprised lesional scalp punch biopsies and peripheral blood. Following extraction, RNA underwent reverse transcription to cDNA, which served as the sequencing template. Some clones are missing from TCRdb's copy, which holds only in-frame ones; the method was immunoSEQ multiplex PCR. The sample shows roughly 190,000 clones, 60% of them seen only once. Details on this clone: Its antigen is undetermined.

Germline V gene data show CDR1 as MNHEY and CDR2 as SMNVEV (reference sequence). CDR3 length equals 14 residues. V dropped 0 bases and J dropped 5 bases, with 8 bases sitting between them. The sequence came from a human donor with alopecia areata. Sequenced material: CD4+ T cells sorted from blood, taken at week 24, from a patient treated with tofacitinib. The chain carries TRBV27 and TRBJ1-5, with D uncertain. The CDR3 reads CASSLSVWHQPQHF. For the CDR3, the DNA is TGTGCCAGCAGTTTATCGGTGTGGCATCAGCCCCAGCATTTT.